This is a list of T cell receptor beta chains from one sample in a study of OX40 agonist ivuxolimab in advanced cancers. Generated by immunoSEQ multiplex PCR, the TCRdb table keeps only in-frame clones and is missing some. The sample holds around 85,000 clones, under 95% seen once. The specimen comprised CD4+ or CD8+ T cells sorted from blood, sampled in a trial of the OX40 agonist ivuxolimab. The receptors were gathered from an adult with an advanced solid tumor such as melanoma, head and neck, liver or kidney cancer. Both conserved end residues are part of each CDR3. A D gene is named only where the DNA matches it firmly. Clone size, where shown, is once, few, many, or a class for clones that have expanded.

d_gene,v_gene,abundance,j_gene,CDR3aa,CDR3nt
NA,TRBV30,NA,TRBJ2-6,CAWDRLEGNSGANVLTF,TGTGCCTGGGACAGATTGGAGGGGAACTCTGGGGCCAACGTCCTGACTTTC
NA,TRBV7-8,few,TRBJ2-1,CASSRGKRVPNNEQFF,TGTGCCAGCAGCCGAGGTAAGCGGGTTCCAAACAATGAGCAGTTCTTC
TRBD1,TRBV30,NA,TRBJ1-4,CAWSLGTGDEKLFF,TGTGCCTGGAGCCTCGGGACAGGGGATGAAAAACTGTTTTTT
TRBD2,TRBV9,NA,TRBJ2-3,CASSVGGGRADTQYF,TGTGCCAGCAGCGTAGGGGGCGGGAGAGCAGATACGCAGTATTTT
NA,TRBV28,NA,TRBJ2-1,CASSAPGGPYNEQFF,TGTGCCAGCAGTGCCCCGGGGGGCCCATACAATGAGCAGTTCTTC
TRBD2,TRBV27,NA,TRBJ2-2,CASSFSSRSLAVTGELFF,TGTGCCAGCAGTTTCAGCAGTAGGAGTCTAGCGGTCACCGGGGAGCTGTTTTTT
NA,TRBV19,NA,TRBJ1-2,CAAMWGRAGYTF,TGTGCCGCAATGTGGGGCAGGGCTGGCTACACCTTC
NA,TRBV9,NA,TRBJ2-1,CASTLRDGYNEQFF,TGTGCCAGCACCCTAAGGGACGGTTACAATGAGCAGTTCTTC
NA,TRBV7-9,NA,TRBJ2-1,CASSPSDEQFF,TGTGCCAGCAGCCCCTCGGATGAGCAGTTCTTC
NA,TRBV6-1,NA,TRBJ1-5,CASRQNQPQHF,TGTGCCAGCAGACAGAATCAGCCCCAGCATTTT
TRBD1,TRBV4-1,NA,TRBJ1-5,CASSQGQGNNQPQHF,TGCGCCAGCAGCCAAGGACAGGGTAACAATCAGCCCCAGCATTTT
NA,TRBV11-2,NA,TRBJ2-2,CASSWSGELFF,TGTGCCAGCAGCTGGTCCGGGGAGCTGTTTTTT
TRBD1,TRBV6-1,NA,TRBJ1-3,CASSQGQLLGNTIYF,TGTGCCAGCAGTCAGGGACAGTTGCTTGGAAACACCATATATTTT
TRBD2,TRBV29-1,NA,TRBJ2-3,CSVEDGLAGHYTQYF,TGCAGCGTTGAAGATGGACTAGCGGGGCATTATACGCAGTATTTT
TRBD2,TRBV6-5,NA,TRBJ2-1,CASSILAEYNEQFF,TGTGCCAGCAGTATACTAGCGGAATACAATGAGCAGTTCTTC
NA,TRBV30,NA,TRBJ2-7,CAWSVVGYEQYF,TGTGCCTGGAGTGTTGTGGGGTACGAGCAGTACTTC
NA,TRBV5-1,NA,TRBJ2-5,CASTPLLARETQYF,TGCGCCAGCACCCCGTTACTAGCAAGAGAGACCCAGTACTTC
NA,TRBV6-5,few,TRBJ1-5,CASSYGTGTGPQHF,TGTGCCAGCAGTTACGGGACGGGTACTGGGCCCCAGCATTTT
NA,TRBV4-1,NA,TRBJ2-2,CASSQDGPANTGELFF,TGCGCCAGCAGCCAAGATGGGCCTGCGAACACCGGGGAGCTGTTTTTT
TRBD1,TRBV28,NA,TRBJ1-5,CASSLLQGEGNQPQHF,TGTGCCAGCAGTTTATTACAGGGGGAAGGCAATCAGCCCCAGCATTTT
NA,TRBV7-9,NA,TRBJ1-1,CASSPYIPNTEAFF,TGTGCCAGCAGCCCTTACATTCCCAACACTGAAGCTTTCTTT
NA,TRBV7-9,once,TRBJ2-3,CASSFTDTQYF,TGTGCCAGCAGCTTTACAGATACGCAGTATTTT
NA,TRBV28,NA,TRBJ1-5,CASSPLRRGAVGYF,TGTGCCAGCAGTCCCCTGAGACGCGGGGCGGTGGGGTACTTT
NA,TRBV27,NA,TRBJ2-2,CASSFQNTGELFF,TGTGCCAGCAGTTTCCAGAACACCGGGGAGCTGTTTTTT
NA,TRBV18,NA,TRBJ2-1,CASSPGRAVYAYNEQFF,TGTGCCAGCTCACCCGGCAGGGCAGTGTATGCCTACAATGAGCAGTTCTTC
NA,TRBV20-1,once,TRBJ2-7,CSAILGYEQYF,TGCAGTGCTATTCTGGGCTACGAGCAGTACTTC
TRBD2,TRBV7-8,NA,TRBJ2-1,CASSLALADNEQFF,TGTGCCAGCAGCTTAGCACTAGCGGACAATGAGCAGTTCTTC
NA,TRBV30,NA,TRBJ2-5,CAWSVGGRETQYF,TGTGCCTGGAGTGTAGGGGGGCGCGAGACCCAGTACTTC
NA,TRBV14,NA,TRBJ2-1,CASSPESVAVGEQFF,TGTGCCAGCAGCCCAGAAAGCGTAGCGGTTGGTGAGCAGTTCTTC
NA,TRBV7-9,NA,TRBJ1-5,CASSLGGEYSNQPQHF,TGTGCCAGCAGCTTGGGTGGGGAATATAGCAATCAGCCCCAGCATTTT
TRBD1,TRBV6-6,NA,TRBJ2-7,CASNQDRGYEQYF,TGTGCCAGCAACCAAGACAGGGGATACGAGCAGTACTTC
NA,TRBV30,NA,TRBJ1-2,CAGYQGFGYTF,TGTGCCGGATACCAGGGTTTTGGCTACACCTTC
TRBD1,TRBV28,NA,TRBJ2-1,CASSFSPGQGAYNEQFF,TGTGCCAGCAGTTTTTCTCCGGGACAGGGGGCCTACAATGAGCAGTTCTTC
TRBD1,TRBV9,NA,TRBJ2-1,CASSGAGGGNYNEQFF,TGTGCCAGCAGCGGGGCAGGGGGCGGAAATTACAATGAGCAGTTCTTC
NA,TRBV6-5,NA,TRBJ1-1,CASSYVGGDTEAFF,TGTGCCAGCAGTTACGTGGGAGGGGACACTGAAGCTTTCTTT
TRBD1,TRBV29-1,once,TRBJ2-2,CSVRTGNTGELFF,TGCAGCGTACGGACAGGGAACACCGGGGAGCTGTTTTTT
NA,TRBV5-1,NA,TRBJ2-5,CASSDEETQYF,TGCGCCAGCAGCGATGAAGAGACCCAGTACTTC
NA,TRBV6-5,NA,TRBJ2-2,CASHGGAGWTGELFF,TGTGCCAGCCATGGGGGTGCGGGATGGACCGGGGAGCTGTTTTTT
NA,TRBV4-3,NA,TRBJ1-6,CASRLTVLGEGNSPLHF,TGCGCCAGCAGACTAACGGTTCTGGGGGAAGGTAATTCACCCCTCCACTTT
TRBD2,TRBV29-1,NA,TRBJ2-3,CSVEREYGVPASTDTQYF,TGCAGCGTGGAGCGGGAGTATGGAGTACCGGCTAGCACAGATACGCAGTATTTT
NA,TRBV30,medium-sized,TRBJ1-1,CAWTYGGTEAFF,TGTGCCTGGACCTATGGGGGCACTGAAGCTTTCTTT
NA,TRBV11-2,NA,TRBJ1-1,CASSLGSGAFF,TGTGCCAGCAGCTTAGGGTCTGGAGCTTTCTTT
TRBD2,TRBV7-8,NA,TRBJ2-1,CASSPSGGIYNEQFF,TGTGCCAGCAGCCCTAGCGGGGGGATCTACAATGAGCAGTTCTTC
TRBD1,TRBV9,NA,TRBJ1-2,CASSVDATGQSYGYTF,TGTGCCAGCAGCGTCGACGCAACGGGACAGAGCTATGGCTACACCTTC
NA,TRBV27,NA,TRBJ2-3,CASSRTDTQYF,TGTGCCAGCAGCCGCACAGATACGCAGTATTTT
TRBD1,TRBV7-9,NA,TRBJ1-4,CASSSQDRGNEKLFF,TGTGCCAGCAGCTCCCAGGACAGGGGGAATGAAAAACTGTTTTTT
NA,TRBV4-2,NA,TRBJ2-7,CASSQATSSSYEQYF,TGTGCCAGCAGCCAAGCCACTTCGAGCTCCTACGAGCAGTACTTC
TRBD2,TRBV4-3,NA,TRBJ2-3,CASSQGVAGYTDTQYF,TGCGCCAGCAGCCAAGGGGTAGCGGGATACACAGATACGCAGTATTTT
TRBD1,TRBV28,few,TRBJ2-7,CASSFLGQGGEQYF,TGTGCCAGCAGTTTTCTCGGACAGGGGGGCGAGCAGTACTTC
NA,TRBV6-5,NA,TRBJ2-7,CASSYSQTDYEQYF,TGTGCCAGCAGTTACTCCCAGACAGACTACGAGCAGTACTTC
NA,TRBV7-9,NA,TRBJ2-1,CASSLRGAASYNEQFF,TGTGCCAGCAGCTTGAGGGGGGCAGCCTCCTACAATGAGCAGTTCTTC
NA,TRBV5-4,NA,TRBJ1-6,CASSFDRDTYTSPLHF,TGTGCCAGCAGCTTCGACCGGGACACCTACACCTCACCCCTCCACTTT
NA,TRBV28,NA,TRBJ1-1,CASSLRGAAEAFF,TGTGCCAGCAGTTTGAGGGGGGCTGCTGAAGCTTTCTTT
TRBD1,TRBV9,NA,TRBJ1-2,CASSVDFDGGQLYGYTF,TGTGCCAGCAGCGTAGATTTTGATGGGGGACAGCTTTATGGCTACACCTTC